The rows below give T cell receptor beta chains drawn from one sample of a study of control samples from healthy donors and cancer patients. The data were produced by immunoSEQ multiplex PCR, yet TCRdb's version contains in-frame clones alone and is incomplete. The table records under 150,000 clones, more than 75% of them present only once. The sequencing sample was made of blood. These receptors were collected from a woman aged 70 to 79 in good health. The CDR3 runs from the conserved cysteine through the conserved F or W. The D gene is left open where the match is weak. Not every row has a clone size; where given, it reads once, few, many or a size class.

J gene: TRBJ1-2
D gene: TRBD1
V gene: TRBV24-1
clone size: -
CDR3 protein: CATSENDRAWDGYTF
CDR3 DNA: TGTGCCACCAGTGAGAACGACAGGGCCTGGGATGGCTACACCTTC

J gene: TRBJ2-1
D gene: TRBD2
V gene: TRBV7-9
clone size: -
CDR3 protein: CASSLDAGGAYNEQFF
CDR3 DNA: TGTGCCAGCAGCTTAGACGCGGGGGGCGCCTACAATGAGCAGTTCTTC

J gene: TRBJ1-5
D gene: TRBD1
V gene: TRBV4-1
clone size: -
CDR3 protein: CASSQETGRQPQHF
CDR3 DNA: TGCGCCAGCAGCCAAGAGACAGGGAGGCAGCCCCAGCATTTT

J gene: TRBJ2-3
D gene: -
V gene: TRBV2
clone size: -
CDR3 protein: CASGNLADTQYF
CDR3 DNA: TGTGCCAGCGGTAACCTCGCAGATACGCAGTATTTT

J gene: TRBJ1-1
D gene: -
V gene: TRBV29-1
clone size: -
CDR3 protein: CSVVRERDTEAFF
CDR3 DNA: TGCAGCGTCGTCCGGGAAAGGGACACTGAAGCTTTCTTT

J gene: TRBJ2-1
D gene: -
V gene: TRBV2
clone size: -
CDR3 protein: CASMKYNNEQFF
CDR3 DNA: TGCGCCAGCATGAAGTACAACAATGAGCAGTTCTTC

J gene: TRBJ1-1
D gene: -
V gene: TRBV4-2
clone size: -
CDR3 protein: CASSQDLTGIHTEAFF
CDR3 DNA: TGTGCCAGCAGCCAAGATCTAACGGGGATTCACACTGAAGCTTTCTTT

J gene: TRBJ1-6
D gene: -
V gene: TRBV6-5
clone size: -
CDR3 protein: CASSPQGGNSPLHF
CDR3 DNA: TGTGCCAGCAGCCCGCAGGGTGGAAATTCACCCCTCCACTTT

J gene: TRBJ1-1
D gene: -
V gene: TRBV7-9
clone size: -
CDR3 protein: CALGGLGNTEAFF
CDR3 DNA: TGTGCCCTTGGGGGGCTCGGGAACACTGAAGCTTTCTTT

J gene: TRBJ1-2
D gene: -
V gene: TRBV9
clone size: -
CDR3 protein: CASQGGGPYGYTF
CDR3 DNA: TGTGCCAGTCAGGGTGGGGGTCCCTATGGCTACACCTTC

J gene: TRBJ1-1
D gene: -
V gene: TRBV21-1
clone size: -
CDR3 protein: CASSIPFDRFF
CDR3 DNA: TGTGCCAGCAGCATCCCCTTCGACAGGTTCTTT

J gene: TRBJ2-7
D gene: TRBD2
V gene: TRBV11-2
clone size: -
CDR3 protein: CASSLGGGGYYEQYF
CDR3 DNA: TGTGCCAGCAGCTTGGGCGGCGGGGGTTACTACGAGCAGTACTTC

J gene: TRBJ2-1
D gene: -
V gene: TRBV18
clone size: -
CDR3 protein: CASSPDNNEQFF
CDR3 DNA: TGTGCCAGCTCACCGGACAACAATGAGCAGTTCTTC

J gene: TRBJ1-1
D gene: -
V gene: TRBV7-6
clone size: -
CDR3 protein: CASSLVLEDTEAFF
CDR3 DNA: TGTGCCAGCAGCTTAGTTCTGGAAGACACTGAAGCTTTCTTT

J gene: TRBJ2-2
D gene: -
V gene: TRBV4-1
clone size: -
CDR3 protein: CASKGPGELFF
CDR3 DNA: TGCGCCAGCAAGGGACCCGGGGAGCTGTTTTTT

J gene: TRBJ1-6
D gene: -
V gene: TRBV5-1
clone size: -
CDR3 protein: CASSPQQGLGSPLHF
CDR3 DNA: TGCGCCAGCAGCCCACAACAGGGTTTGGGTTCACCCCTCCACTTT

J gene: TRBJ1-5
D gene: -
V gene: TRBV19
clone size: -
CDR3 protein: CASSIGGIGGNQPQHF
CDR3 DNA: TGTGCCAGTAGTATAGGAGGGATCGGGGGCAATCAGCCCCAGCATTTT

J gene: TRBJ2-7
D gene: -
V gene: TRBV5-1
clone size: -
CDR3 protein: CASSLGQPSFYEQYF
CDR3 DNA: TGCGCCAGCAGCTTGGGACAGCCTTCGTTCTACGAGCAGTACTTC

J gene: TRBJ2-3
D gene: -
V gene: TRBV10-2
clone size: -
CDR3 protein: CASSDRGTDTQYF
CDR3 DNA: TGCGCCAGCAGTGACAGGGGCACAGATACGCAGTATTTT

J gene: TRBJ1-1
D gene: -
V gene: TRBV3-1/TRBV3-2
clone size: -
CDR3 protein: CASSQRGVGTEAFF
CDR3 DNA: TGTGCCAGCAGCCAACGTGGGGTTGGCACTGAAGCTTTCTTT

J gene: TRBJ2-5
D gene: -
V gene: TRBV11-1
clone size: -
CDR3 protein: CASSLGWQQETQYF
CDR3 DNA: TGTGCCAGCAGCTTAGGGTGGCAGCAAGAGACCCAGTACTTC

J gene: TRBJ2-7
D gene: -
V gene: TRBV2
clone size: -
CDR3 protein: CASTLDRITSYEQYF
CDR3 DNA: TGTGCCAGCACCCTGGACAGAATAACCTCCTACGAGCAGTACTTC

J gene: TRBJ2-7
D gene: -
V gene: TRBV6-1
clone size: -
CDR3 protein: CASSGQVGGGGSAEQYF
CDR3 DNA: TGTGCCAGCAGTGGGCAGGTGGGAGGGGGAGGCTCGGCCGAGCAGTACTTC

J gene: TRBJ2-1
D gene: TRBD2
V gene: TRBV4-3
clone size: few
CDR3 protein: CASSQDWRGVQFF
CDR3 DNA: TGCGCCAGCAGCCAAGATTGGCGGGGGGTACAGTTCTTC

J gene: TRBJ1-4
D gene: -
V gene: TRBV5-1
clone size: -
CDR3 protein: CASSPRAGTKEKLFF
CDR3 DNA: TGCGCCAGCAGCCCCCGAGCAGGGACCAAAGAAAAACTGTTTTTT

J gene: TRBJ1-1
D gene: -
V gene: TRBV2
clone size: once
CDR3 protein: CASNLYLGNEAFF
CDR3 DNA: TGTGCCAGCAACCTATACCTTGGGAATGAAGCTTTCTTT

J gene: TRBJ1-2
D gene: -
V gene: TRBV27
clone size: -
CDR3 protein: CASRTLSGNNYGYTF
CDR3 DNA: TGTGCCAGCAGGACCCTATCAGGGAATAACTATGGCTACACCTTC

J gene: TRBJ2-1
D gene: -
V gene: TRBV7-9
clone size: -
CDR3 protein: CASSLRGPNEQFF
CDR3 DNA: TGTGCCAGCAGCTTGAGGGGACCCAATGAGCAGTTCTTC

J gene: TRBJ2-5
D gene: -
V gene: TRBV10-3
clone size: -
CDR3 protein: CAISAPSRGEETQYF
CDR3 DNA: TGTGCCATCAGTGCCCCTTCACGCGGGGAAGAGACCCAGTACTTC

J gene: TRBJ1-5
D gene: -
V gene: TRBV6-5
clone size: -
CDR3 protein: CASSYSGGNQPQHF
CDR3 DNA: TGTGCCAGCAGTTACTCCGGGGGCAATCAGCCCCAGCATTTT

J gene: TRBJ1-4
D gene: TRBD1
V gene: TRBV2
clone size: -
CDR3 protein: CASRHRDRTNEKLFF
CDR3 DNA: TGTGCCAGCAGACACCGGGACAGGACTAATGAAAAACTGTTTTTT

J gene: TRBJ1-1
D gene: -
V gene: TRBV5-1
clone size: -
CDR3 protein: CASSLDGLNTEAFF
CDR3 DNA: TGCGCCAGCAGCTTGGACGGCTTGAACACTGAAGCTTTTTTT

J gene: TRBJ1-5
D gene: -
V gene: TRBV6-5
clone size: -
CDR3 protein: CASSFGYNQPQHF
CDR3 DNA: TGTGCCAGCAGCTTTGGCTACAATCAGCCCCAGCATTTT

J gene: TRBJ1-1
D gene: -
V gene: TRBV29-1
clone size: once
CDR3 protein: CSVGGGEYTEAFF
CDR3 DNA: TGCAGCGTTGGCGGGGGGGAGTACACTGAAGCTTTCTTT

J gene: TRBJ2-1
D gene: TRBD1
V gene: TRBV12-3/TRBV12-4
clone size: -
CDR3 protein: CARRGLRHNEQFF
CDR3 DNA: TGTGCCAGGAGGGGGCTGCGGCACAATGAGCAGTTCTTC

J gene: TRBJ1-5
D gene: -
V gene: TRBV6-6
clone size: -
CDR3 protein: CASSPQVRSWVYSNQPQHF
CDR3 DNA: TGTGCCAGCAGTCCACAAGTCCGATCTTGGGTTTATAGCAATCAGCCCCAGCATTTT

J gene: TRBJ2-1
D gene: -
V gene: TRBV27
clone size: -
CDR3 protein: CASSLASGLYNEQFF
CDR3 DNA: TGTGCCAGCAGTTTGGCCAGCGGATTATACAATGAGCAGTTCTTC

J gene: TRBJ2-1
D gene: -
V gene: TRBV2
clone size: -
CDR3 protein: CASHHGSSYNEQFF
CDR3 DNA: TGTGCCAGCCATCATGGCAGCTCCTACAATGAGCAGTTCTTC

J gene: TRBJ2-5
D gene: -
V gene: TRBV7-9
clone size: -
CDR3 protein: CASSLRTVLETQYF
CDR3 DNA: TGTGCCAGCAGCTTGCGGACAGTGCTGGAGACCCAGTACTTC

J gene: TRBJ1-1
D gene: -
V gene: TRBV7-3
clone size: -
CDR3 protein: CASSPSGGSTEAFF
CDR3 DNA: TGTGCCAGCAGCCCCTCGGGGGGCTCCACTGAAGCTTTCTTT

J gene: TRBJ1-4
D gene: -
V gene: TRBV7-9
clone size: once
CDR3 protein: CASSSVEGLENEKLFF
CDR3 DNA: TGTGCCAGCAGCTCCGTCGAGGGGCTGGAGAATGAAAAACTGTTTTTT

J gene: TRBJ1-4
D gene: -
V gene: TRBV4-3
clone size: -
CDR3 protein: CASSPQGATGEKLFF
CDR3 DNA: TGCGCCAGCTCACCACAGGGAGCGACGGGAGAAAAACTGTTTTTT

J gene: TRBJ1-1
D gene: -
V gene: TRBV7-2
clone size: -
CDR3 protein: CASSPTHNTEAFF
CDR3 DNA: TGTGCCAGCAGCCCCACCCATAACACTGAAGCTTTCTTT

J gene: TRBJ2-5
D gene: TRBD1
V gene: TRBV7-9
clone size: -
CDR3 protein: CASSKDRWKETQYF
CDR3 DNA: TGTGCCAGCAGCAAGGACAGGTGGAAAGAGACCCAGTACTTC

J gene: TRBJ2-1
D gene: TRBD2
V gene: TRBV7-2
clone size: -
CDR3 protein: CASSVPSGGYWFDNEQFF
CDR3 DNA: TGTGCCAGCAGCGTTCCTAGCGGGGGGTACTGGTTCGACAATGAGCAGTTCTTC

J gene: TRBJ1-4
D gene: -
V gene: TRBV5-1
clone size: -
CDR3 protein: CASSLADLNEKLFF
CDR3 DNA: TGCGCCAGCAGCTTGGCCGACCTGAATGAAAAACTGTTTTTT